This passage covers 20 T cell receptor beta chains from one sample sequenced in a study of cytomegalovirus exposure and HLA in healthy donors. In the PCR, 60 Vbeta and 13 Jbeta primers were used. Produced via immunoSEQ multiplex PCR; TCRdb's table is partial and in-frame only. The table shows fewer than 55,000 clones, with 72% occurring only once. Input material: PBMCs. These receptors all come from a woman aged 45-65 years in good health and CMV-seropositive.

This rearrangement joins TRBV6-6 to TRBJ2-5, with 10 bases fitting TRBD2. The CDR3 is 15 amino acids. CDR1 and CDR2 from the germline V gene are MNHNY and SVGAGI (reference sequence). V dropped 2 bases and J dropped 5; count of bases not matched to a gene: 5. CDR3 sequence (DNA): TGTGCCAGCAGTTACCGAGCGGGAGGGCCGGAGACCCAGTACTTC. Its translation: CASSYRAGGPETQYF.

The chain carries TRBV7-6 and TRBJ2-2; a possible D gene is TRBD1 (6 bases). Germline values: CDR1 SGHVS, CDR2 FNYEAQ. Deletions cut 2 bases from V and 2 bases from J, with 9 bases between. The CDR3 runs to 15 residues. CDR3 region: CASSLSGANTGELFF. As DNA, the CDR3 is TGTGCCAGCAGCTTATCAGGGGCCAACACCGGGGAGCTGTTTTTT.

The CDR3 DNA sequence: TGTGCCAGCAGGCGGGCTCCGAACACCGGGGAGCTGTTTTTT. Translating it yields CASRRAPNTGELFF. The chain recombines TRBV28 with TRBJ2-2, with D possibly matching TRBD2 (5 bases). This CDR3 region has 14 residues. V lost 6 bases and J lost 0, with 8 bases in between. Germline lookup yields CDR1 MDHEN and CDR2 SYDVKM.

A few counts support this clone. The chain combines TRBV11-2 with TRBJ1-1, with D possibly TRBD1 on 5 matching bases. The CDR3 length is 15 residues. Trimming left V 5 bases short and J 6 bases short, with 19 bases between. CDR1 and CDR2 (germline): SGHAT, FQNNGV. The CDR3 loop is CASSPNGGKRAEAFF. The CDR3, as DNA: TGTGCCAGCAGCCCCAATGGGGGGAAAAGGGCTGAAGCTTTCTTT.

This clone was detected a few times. This CDR3 is CSARDNLGAFF. The CDR3 DNA follows: TGCAGTGCCAGGGACAACTTGGGAGCTTTCTTT. The rearrangement joins TRBV20-1 to TRBJ1-1, with a weak D call TRBD1 (6 bases). Germline loops: CDR1 DFQATT, CDR2 SNEGSKA (reference sequence). The CDR3 runs to 11 residues. Trimming took off 6 bases at V and 10 bases at J, with 15 bases between the two ends.

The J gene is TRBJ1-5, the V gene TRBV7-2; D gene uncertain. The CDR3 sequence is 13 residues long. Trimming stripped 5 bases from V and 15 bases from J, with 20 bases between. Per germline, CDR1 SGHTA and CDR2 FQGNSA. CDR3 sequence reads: CASSPRFGDGGHF. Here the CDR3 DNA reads TGTGCCAGCAGCCCTCGCTTCGGAGATGGTGGGCATTTT.

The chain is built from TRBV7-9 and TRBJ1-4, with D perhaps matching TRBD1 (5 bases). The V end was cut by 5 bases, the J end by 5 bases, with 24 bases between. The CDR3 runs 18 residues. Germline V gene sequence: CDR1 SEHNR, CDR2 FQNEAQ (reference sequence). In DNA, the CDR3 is TGTGCCAGCAGCCCGGACAACTCTTTCCCCATCTCAAATGAAAAACTGTTTTTT. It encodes CASSPDNSFPISNEKLFF.

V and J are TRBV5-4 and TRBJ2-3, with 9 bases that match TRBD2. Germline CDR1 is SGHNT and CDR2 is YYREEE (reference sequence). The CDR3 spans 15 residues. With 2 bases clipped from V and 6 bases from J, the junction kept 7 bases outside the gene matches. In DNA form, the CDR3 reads TGTGCCAGCAGCTTTGGCGGGAGGGCCAGGGATACGCAGTATTTT. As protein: CASSFGGRARDTQYF.

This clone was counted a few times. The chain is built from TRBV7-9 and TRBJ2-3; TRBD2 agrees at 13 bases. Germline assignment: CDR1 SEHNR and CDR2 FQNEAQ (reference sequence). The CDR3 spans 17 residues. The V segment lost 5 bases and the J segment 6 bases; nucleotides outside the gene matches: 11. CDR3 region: CASSPNRLAGGVDTQYF. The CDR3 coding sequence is TGTGCCAGCAGCCCCAACCGACTAGCGGGGGGTGTGGATACGCAGTATTTT.

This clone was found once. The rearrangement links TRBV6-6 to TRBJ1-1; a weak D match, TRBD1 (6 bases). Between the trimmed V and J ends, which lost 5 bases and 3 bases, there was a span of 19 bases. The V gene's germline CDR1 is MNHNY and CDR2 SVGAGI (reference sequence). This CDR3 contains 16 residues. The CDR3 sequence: CASSPRGGKSDTEAFF. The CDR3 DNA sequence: TGTGCCAGCAGTCCACGAGGGGGAAAGTCTGACACTGAAGCTTTCTTT.

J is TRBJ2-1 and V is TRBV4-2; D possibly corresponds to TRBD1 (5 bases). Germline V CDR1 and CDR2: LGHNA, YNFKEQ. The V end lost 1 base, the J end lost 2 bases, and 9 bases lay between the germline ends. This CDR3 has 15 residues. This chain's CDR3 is CASSQGQTAYNEQFF. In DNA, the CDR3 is TGTGCCAGCAGCCAAGGACAGACCGCCTACAATGAGCAGTTCTTC.

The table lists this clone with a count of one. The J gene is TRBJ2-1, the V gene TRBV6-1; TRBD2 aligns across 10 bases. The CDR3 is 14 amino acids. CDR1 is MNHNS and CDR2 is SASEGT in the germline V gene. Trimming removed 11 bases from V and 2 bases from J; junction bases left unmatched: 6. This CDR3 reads CARRTSGAYNEQFF. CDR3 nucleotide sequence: TGTGCCCGACGTACTAGCGGGGCCTACAATGAGCAGTTCTTC.

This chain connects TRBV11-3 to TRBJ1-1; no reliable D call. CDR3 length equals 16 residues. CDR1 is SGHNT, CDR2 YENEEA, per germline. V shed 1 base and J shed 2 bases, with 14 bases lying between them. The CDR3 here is CASSLGADGNNTEAFF. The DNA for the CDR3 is TGTGCCAGCAGCTTAGGGGCAGATGGTAACAACACTGAAGCTTTCTTT.

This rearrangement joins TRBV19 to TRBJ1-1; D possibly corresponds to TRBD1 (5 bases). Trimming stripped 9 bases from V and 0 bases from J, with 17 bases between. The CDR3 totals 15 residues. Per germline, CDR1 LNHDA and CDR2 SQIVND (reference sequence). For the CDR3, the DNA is TGTGCCAGCCGGGGGACGGCGACTTTGAACACTGAAGCTTTCTTT. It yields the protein CASRGTATLNTEAFF.

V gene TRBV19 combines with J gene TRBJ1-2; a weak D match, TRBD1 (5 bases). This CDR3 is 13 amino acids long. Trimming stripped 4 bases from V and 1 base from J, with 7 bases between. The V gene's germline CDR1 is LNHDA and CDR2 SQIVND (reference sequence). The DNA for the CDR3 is TGTGCCAGTAGTACCGACAGTAACTATGGCTACACCTTC. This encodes CASSTDSNYGYTF.

The CDR3 sequence: CASSSSGGAGGELFF. The CDR3 DNA sequence: TGTGCCAGTAGTTCGAGCGGGGGGGCCGGCGGGGAGCTGTTTTTT. The chain employs TRBV19 and TRBJ2-2; 10 nucleotides align to TRBD2. The CDR3 contains 15 residues. Germline-derived CDR1 and CDR2 are LNHDA and SQIVND (reference sequence). V lost 5 bases to trimming and J lost 7 bases; unmatched junction nucleotides: 7.

The DNA for the CDR3 is TGTGCCAGCAGTCCCCACAGGGGAGATGAAGCTTTCTTT. Translating gives CASSPHRGDEAFF. The gene calls are TRBV28 and TRBJ1-1; 7 bases align to TRBD1. The V gene's germline CDR1 is MDHEN and CDR2 SYDVKM. The CDR3 covers 13 residues. With 5 bases clipped from V and 7 bases from J, the junction kept 7 bases outside the gene matches.

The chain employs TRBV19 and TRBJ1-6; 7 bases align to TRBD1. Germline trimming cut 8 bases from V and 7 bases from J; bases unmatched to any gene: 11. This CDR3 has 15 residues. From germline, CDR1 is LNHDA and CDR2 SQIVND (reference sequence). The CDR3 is CASAPDRQRNSPLHF. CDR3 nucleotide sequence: TGTGCCAGTGCCCCGGACAGGCAGCGGAATTCACCCCTCCACTTT. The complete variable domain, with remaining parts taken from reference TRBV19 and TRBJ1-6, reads DGGITQSPKYLFRKEGQNVTLSCEQNLNHDAMYWYRQDPGQGLRLIYYSQIVNDFQKGDIAEGYSVSREKKESFPLTVTSAQKNPTAFYLCASAPDRQRNSPLHFGNGTRLTVT.

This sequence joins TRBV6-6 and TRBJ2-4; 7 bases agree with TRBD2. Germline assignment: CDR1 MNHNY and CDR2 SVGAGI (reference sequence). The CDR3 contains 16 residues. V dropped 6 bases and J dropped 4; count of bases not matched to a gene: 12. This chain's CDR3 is CASRTGNSGRKNIQYF. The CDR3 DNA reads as TGTGCCAGCAGAACCGGGAATAGCGGGCGGAAAAACATTCAGTACTTC.

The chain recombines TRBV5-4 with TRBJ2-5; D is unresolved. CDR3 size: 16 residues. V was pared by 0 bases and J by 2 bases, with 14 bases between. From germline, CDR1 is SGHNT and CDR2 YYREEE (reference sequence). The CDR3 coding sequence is TGTGCCAGCAGCTTGGCAACTTCCTCATTACAAGAGACCCAGTACTTC. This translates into CASSLATSSLQETQYF. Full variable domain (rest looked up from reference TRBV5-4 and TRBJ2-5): ETGVTQSPTHLIKTRGQQVTLRCSSQSGHNTVSWYQQALGQGPQFIFQYYREEENGRGNFPPRFSGLQFPNYSSELNVNALELDDSALYLCASSLATSSLQETQYFGPGTRLLVL.